This T cell receptor (beta chain) emerged from a study of cytomegalovirus exposure and HLA in healthy donors. CDR3 length: 12 amino acids. Trimming stripped 9 bases from V and 5 bases from J, with 14 bases between. Germline CDR1 MGHRA, CDR2 YSYEKL. The PCR contained 60 Vbeta and 13 Jbeta primers. TCRdb's table, derived via immunoSEQ multiplex PCR, lists solely in-frame clones and lacks some. The sample has roughly 180,000 clones, about three quarters seen once. Findings of the study overall: Most subjects had HLA-A and HLA-B alleles reportedly predicted accurately by TCR beta sequences.

Donors likely had unrecorded immune exposures despite being nominally healthy when sampled. Details on this clone: Its antigen is unidentified.

This TCR derives from a female donor in good health and CMV-seronegative. This chain joins TRBV4-1 and TRBJ2-7; perhaps TRBD2 as D (6 bases). The sample was PBMCs. The CDR3 loop is CASGGAYDEQYF. The CDR3 DNA is TGCGCCAGTGGAGGGGCGTACGACGAGCAGTACTTC.